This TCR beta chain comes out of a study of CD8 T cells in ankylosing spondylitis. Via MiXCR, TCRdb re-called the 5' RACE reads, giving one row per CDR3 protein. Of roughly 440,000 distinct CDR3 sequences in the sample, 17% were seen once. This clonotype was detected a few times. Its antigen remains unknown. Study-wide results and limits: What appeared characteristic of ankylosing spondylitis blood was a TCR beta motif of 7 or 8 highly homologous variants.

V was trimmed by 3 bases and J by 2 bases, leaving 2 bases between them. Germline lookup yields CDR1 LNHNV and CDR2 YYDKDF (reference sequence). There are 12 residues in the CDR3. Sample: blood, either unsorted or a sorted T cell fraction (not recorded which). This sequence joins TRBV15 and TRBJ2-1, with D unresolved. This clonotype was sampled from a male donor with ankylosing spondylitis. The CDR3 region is CATSRTYNEQFF. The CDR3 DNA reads TGTGCCACCAGCAGGACCTACAATGAGCAGTTCTTC.